This T cell receptor beta chain derives from a study of Ad26.COV2.S vaccination and SARS-CoV-2 variants. Study-level background: Participants got Ad26.COV2.S intramuscularly, once or twice 56 days apart. General study results and limits: Whether participants received vaccine or placebo, their non-spike TCR breadth was similar. Substantial breadth in spike-specific CD8+ and CD4+ T cell responses was reportedly seen after vaccination.

The germline V gene encodes CDR1 ENHRY and CDR2 SYGVKD. The CDR3 sequence is 17 residues long. Losses at the gene ends were 6 bases for V and 12 bases for J; bases not matched to a gene: 19. Assay: immunoSEQ multiplex PCR; the TCRdb copy retains only in-frame clones and omits some. Among 500,000 or so clones listed, 80% to 90% were seen once. As for this clone: The antigen remains unidentified.

Treatment reported: roughly 18 received Ad26.COV2.S at low or high dose, single or two shots; 5 received placebo; per-sample allocation not given. Day 63 after the first vaccine or placebo injection was the time point for sampling. The administered vaccine (an Ad26 vector) expressed Wuhan-strain SARS-CoV-2 spike. This receptor was identified in a person between 18 and 65 years old who received the Ad26.COV2.S COVID-19 vaccine or a placebo. The sequenced sample was peripheral blood, obtained in a trial of Ad26.COV2.S vaccine versus placebo. V is TRBV10-3 and J is TRBJ1-6; TRBD1 agrees at 8 bases. The DNA of the CDR3 is TGTGCCATCAGAGGAGGACAGGGTCAAACGGCCCAAGGACCCCTCCACTTT. Translated: CAIRGGQGQTAQGPLHF.